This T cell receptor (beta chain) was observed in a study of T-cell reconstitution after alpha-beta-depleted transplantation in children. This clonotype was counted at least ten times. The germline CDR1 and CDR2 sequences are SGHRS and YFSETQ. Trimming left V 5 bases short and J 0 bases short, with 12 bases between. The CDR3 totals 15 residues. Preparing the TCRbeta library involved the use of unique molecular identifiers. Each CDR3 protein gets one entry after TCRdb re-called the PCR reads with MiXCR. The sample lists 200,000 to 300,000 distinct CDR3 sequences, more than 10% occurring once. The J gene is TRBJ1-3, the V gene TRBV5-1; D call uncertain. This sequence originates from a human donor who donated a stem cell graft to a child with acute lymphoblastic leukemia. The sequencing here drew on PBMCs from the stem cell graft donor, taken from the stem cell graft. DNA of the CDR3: TGCGCCAGCAGAGAAGGTACCTTCTCTGGAAACACCATATATTTT. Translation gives CASREGTFSGNTIYF.